A single sample gave rise to the 20 T cell receptor beta chains below, sequenced in a study of beta chain features in type 1 diabetes (dated by TCRdb to the late 2010s). Library method: the immunoSEQ multiplex PCR assay. The High Capacity cDNA Reverse Transcription Kit was used to reverse transcribe all of the isolated RNA, meaning that expressed TCRB transcripts were what got sequenced. TCRdb re-hosts the immuneACCESS table, in-frame sequences only. Its copies lack some clones; in the studies checked, an unresolved V gene accounts for under half of them, and the cause for the rest is not known. Across this sample there are under 400,000 clones, with around a fifth seen only once. The biggest ten clones account for around 0.045% of the sample. Sequencing was performed on naive CD4+ T cells from blood. This specimen's cell subset or site label, interpreted: true naive CD4+ T cells. The receptors were gathered from a woman aged 18-29 years in good health.

This clone was detected only a few times. The rearrangement uses TRBV5-1 and TRBJ2-5, with unresolved D. V lost 5 bases to trimming and J lost 2 bases, with 16 bases between them. The CDR3 sequence is 15 residues long. CDR1 and CDR2 (germline): SGHRS, YFSETQ. CDR3 sequence: CASSSGSGRQETQYF. DNA of the CDR3: TGCGCCAGCAGTTCTGGATCGGGTCGGCAAGAGACCCAGTACTTC. Full variable domain (remainder filled in from reference TRBV5-1 and TRBJ2-5): KAGVTQTPRYLIKTRGQQVTLSCSPISGHRSVSWYQQTPGQGLQFLFEYFSETQRNKGNFPGRFSGRQFSNSRSEMNVSTLELGDSALYLCASSSGSGRQETQYFGPGTRLLVL.

This clone was picked up a small number of times. The rearrangement joins TRBV28 to TRBJ2-7, with 8 bases fitting TRBD1. CDR3 size: 13 residues. V was pared by 6 bases and J by 4 bases, with 5 bases of the junction left unmatched. Germline V gene sequence: CDR1 MDHEN, CDR2 SYDVKM. The CDR3 loop reads CASRLQGGYEQYF. CDR3 bases: TGTGCCAGCAGGTTACAGGGGGGATACGAGCAGTACTTC.

CDR3 nucleotides: TGTGCCACTTCCCCTGGGGCCGCCTACGAGCAGTACTTC. Translation: CATSPGAAYEQYF. This sequence joins TRBV19 and TRBJ2-7; a possible D gene is TRBD1 (5 bases). The CDR3 runs 13 residues. Trimming took 10 bases from V and 2 from J, leaving 15 bases between them. From germline, CDR1 is LNHDA and CDR2 SQIVND (reference sequence).

The chain is built from TRBV19 and TRBJ2-5, with TRBD2 as a possible D gene (6 bases). This CDR3 region has 13 residues. Trimming took off 4 bases at V and 2 bases at J, with 8 bases between the two ends. Germline V gene data show CDR1 as LNHDA and CDR2 as SQIVND (reference sequence). Written as DNA, the CDR3 is TGTGCCAGTAGTACCGGGACTCAAGAGACCCAGTACTTC. Translating it yields CASSTGTQETQYF.

This clone has more than one count but fewer than ten. This chain's CDR3 is CASSQELADFYEQYF. The CDR3 DNA reads as TGTGCCAGCAGCCAAGAACTAGCCGATTTCTACGAGCAGTACTTC. J is TRBJ2-7 and V is TRBV4-2; D is possibly TRBD2 (6 bases). V lost 0 bases to trimming and J lost 3 bases, with 12 bases between them. This CDR3 has 15 residues. Germline values: CDR1 LGHNA, CDR2 YNFKEQ.

This chain uses TRBV5-1 with TRBJ2-7, with 11 bases lining up with TRBD1. Germline loops: CDR1 SGHRS, CDR2 YFSETQ. The CDR3 length is 17 residues. V was clipped by 4 bases and J by 2 bases; unmatched bases: 11. CDR3 nucleotide sequence: TGCGCCAGCAGCCCTGGGACAGGGGGTTTGTTCACCTACGAGCAGTACTTC. Translation gives CASSPGTGGLFTYEQYF.

This clone occurred a few times. This sequence joins TRBV5-1 and TRBJ2-7; D might be TRBD2 (6 bases). The V end was cut by 5 bases, the J end by 6 bases, with 9 bases between. CDR1 and CDR2 (germline): SGHRS, YFSETQ. The CDR3 is 11 residues long. CDR3 nucleotide sequence: TGCGCCAGCAGGGTGGAGGGCGAGCAGTACTTC. It yields the protein CASRVEGEQYF.

The rearrangement uses TRBV2 and TRBJ2-7; D is perhaps TRBD2 (5 bases). With 2 bases removed from V and 7 bases from J, the gap between germline ends came to 12 bases. Germline CDR1 reads SNHLY; CDR2 reads FYNNEI. The CDR3 is 13 amino acids. CDR3 sequence reads: CASSEQRAGEQYF. CDR3 nucleotide sequence: TGTGCCAGCAGTGAACAAAGGGCGGGTGAGCAGTACTTC.

The sample holds a few counts of this clone. CDR3 bases: TGCGCCAGCAGCCAACCCGGGACAGGATCGTCCGGGGAGCTGTTTTTT. It specifies CASSQPGTGSSGELFF. This chain uses TRBV4-1 with TRBJ2-2; 8 bases map to TRBD1. The CDR3 is made up of 16 amino acids. The V gene end was trimmed by 2 bases and the J gene end by 6 bases; junction bases not matched to a gene: 8. Germline CDR1 MGHRA, CDR2 YSYEKL.

This chain connects TRBV2 to TRBJ2-3, with D unresolved. The CDR3 extends over 14 amino acids. Deletions cut 4 bases from V and 2 bases from J, with 10 bases between. The germline CDR1 and CDR2 sequences are SNHLY and FYNNEI. The CDR3 sequence is CASSAASPTDTQYF. For the CDR3, the DNA is TGTGCCAGCAGTGCCGCCAGTCCCACAGATACGCAGTATTTT.

This clone has only a few counts. The J gene is TRBJ2-5, the V gene TRBV11-1; 8 bases match TRBD2. V dropped 5 bases and J dropped 3; count of bases not matched to a gene: 5. The CDR3 totals 14 residues. Germline V gene sequence: CDR1 SGHAT, CDR2 FQDESV (reference sequence). The CDR3 DNA reads TGTGCCAGCAGCCCCTCCGGGAGGGAAGAGACCCAGTACTTC. Its translation is CASSPSGREETQYF.

To note about this clone: A junction end diverges from the germline sequence, so it may reflect a read error. Here the CDR3 reads CAISGQGNNQPQHF. CDR3 coding DNA: TGCGCCATCAGCGGACAGGGAAACAATCAGCCCCAGCATTTT. The J gene is TRBJ1-5, the V gene TRBV10-3, with 8 bases identical to TRBD1. Germline CDR1 is ENHRY and CDR2 is SYGVKD. CDR3 length: 14 amino acids.

A few counts support this clone. The chain has TRBV7-9 and TRBJ2-2; TRBD2 agrees at 8 bases. CDR3 size: 15 residues. The junction had 7 bases not matched to a gene; V was cut back by 5 bases and J by 5 bases. Per the germline V gene, CDR1 is SEHNR and CDR2 is FQNEAQ (reference sequence). The CDR3 sequence: CASSTGRVYTGELFF. CDR3 nucleotide sequence: TGTGCCAGCAGCACCGGGAGGGTCTATACCGGGGAGCTGTTTTTT. Complete variable domain (other parts from reference TRBV7-9 and TRBJ2-2): DTGVSQNPRHKITKRGQNVTFRCDPISEHNRLYWYRQTLGQGPEFLTYFQNEAQLEKSRLLSDRFSAERPKGSFSTLEIQRTEQGDSAMYLCASSTGRVYTGELFFGEGSRLTVL.

The sample holds a few counts of this clone. The chain has TRBV5-1 and TRBJ2-3, with D perhaps TRBD1 (5 bases). The CDR3 contains 15 residues. V was shortened by 0 bases and J by 7 bases, with 15 bases between the two germline ends. Germline CDR1 is SGHRS and CDR2 is YFSETQ. CDR3 sequence: CASSLESGWLNTQYF. The CDR3 DNA is TGCGCCAGCAGCTTGGAGTCAGGGTGGTTGAATACGCAGTATTTT.

V is TRBV13 and J is TRBJ2-1; a possible D gene is TRBD2 (5 bases). CDR1 is PRHDT and CDR2 is FYEKMQ in the germline V gene (reference sequence). This CDR3 region has 16 residues. Trimming pared 0 bases from V and 9 bases from J, leaving 18 bases between. Here the CDR3 DNA reads TGTGCCAGCAGCTTAGGACTAGAAGCGGCTCGAGGTGAGCAGTTCTTC. Translating it yields CASSLGLEAARGEQFF. Using reference TRBV13 and TRBJ2-1 for the parts outside the CDR3, the full variable domain is AAGVIQSPRHLIKEKRETATLKCYPIPRHDTVYWYQQGPGQDPQFLISFYEKMQSDKGSIPDRFSAQQFSDYHSELNMSSLELGDSALYFCASSLGLEAARGEQFFGPGTRLTVL.

The chain's CDR3 is CASRDSATNEKLFF. The CDR3 DNA sequence: TGTGCCAGCAGGGACAGCGCAACTAATGAAAAACTGTTTTTT. The V call is TRBV6-5, the J call TRBJ1-4; D possibly corresponds to TRBD1 (6 bases). Trimming cost V 6 bases and J 0 bases, with 8 bases left between them. The CDR3 runs to 14 residues. Germline V gene sequence: CDR1 MNHEY, CDR2 SVGAGI.

J is TRBJ2-4 and V is TRBV4-2, with TRBD2 as a possible D gene (6 bases). CDR1 LGHNA and CDR2 YNFKEQ come from the germline V gene. The length of the CDR3 is 18 residues. V was cut by 4 bases and J by 0 bases, with 19 bases left in between. CDR3 in DNA: TGTGCCAGCAGCCCCCGTAGATCGGGGGACCTAGCCAAAAACATTCAGTACTTC. It yields the protein CASSPRRSGDLAKNIQYF.

This clone was counted a few times. The chain joins TRBV11-2 to TRBJ2-5, with D unresolved. The V gene lost 4 bases and the J gene lost 0 bases, with 9 bases spanning the gap. This CDR3 has 14 residues. Germline V gene sequence: CDR1 SGHAT, CDR2 FQNNGV. In nucleotides, the CDR3 is TGTGCCAGCAGCTCGCGTCCGTACCAAGAGACCCAGTACTTC. Protein sequence: CASSSRPYQETQYF.

The chain recombines TRBV4-1 with TRBJ2-3; D possibly corresponds to TRBD2 (5 bases). V was cut by 0 bases and J by 9 bases, with 19 bases left in between. Germline-derived CDR1 and CDR2 are MGHRA and YSYEKL. This CDR3 comprises 16 residues. Here the CDR3 DNA reads TGCGCCAGCAGCCAAGATGAAGGTACAGTAGCGCGAACGCAGTATTTT. Amino acid sequence: CASSQDEGTVARTQYF.

There are a few counts of this clone. The chain is built from TRBV29-1 and TRBJ2-7, with D possibly matching TRBD1 (6 bases). Trimming removed 6 bases from V and 3 bases from J, with 21 bases in between. Germline V gene sequence: CDR1 SQVTM, CDR2 ANQGSEA. This CDR3 is 15 amino acids long. CDR3 loop: CSVAYHGQRRYEQYF. The CDR3 DNA sequence: TGCAGCGTCGCCTACCACGGACAGCGTCGCTACGAGCAGTACTTC.